The next 32 T cell receptor beta chains were all read from a single sample in a study of immune heterogeneity within non-small cell lung tumors. Template was bulk tumor genomic DNA, about 550 ng per sample. Far-apart biopsies, several per primary tumor, were taken during surgery. It was patients with untreated, newly diagnosed non-small cell lung cancer who underwent curative surgery. With 32 V and 13 J primers, multiplex PCR amplified the TCR beta CDR3. One entry per CDR3 protein, called by TCRdb with MiXCR from the multiplex PCR reads. The data contain tens of thousands of distinct CDR3 sequences, 25% to 30% of them singletons. Sequenced material: lung tumor tissue. The source is a man aged 40-49 years with non-small cell lung cancer.

With regard to this clonotype: This may arise from a read error, as a much more abundant clone is one base away. The CDR3 DNA follows: TGTGCCAGCAGTGAAGTTTTCAGAGTGAACACTGAAGCTTTCTTT. Encoded protein: CASSEVFRVNTEAFF. The chain has TRBV6-1 and TRBJ1-1; unclear D gene. Trimming left V 1 base short and J 0 bases short, with 9 bases between. This CDR3 comprises 15 residues. Germline values: CDR1 MNHNS, CDR2 SASEGT.

In the case of this clonotype: This may be a read error: a much more frequent sequence differs by one nucleotide. The V gene is TRBV6-1, the J gene TRBJ2-7; the match to TRBD2 covers 10 bases. V lost 8 bases and J lost 5; bases outside the gene matches: 15. CDR1 is MNHNS and CDR2 is SASEGT in the germline V gene. This CDR3 has 16 residues. The CDR3 bases are TGTGCCAGCGGGAGAGGGGGGCCTAGCGGGAGTCACGAGCAGTACTTC. It codes for CASGRGGPSGSHEQYF.

This clonotype has only a few counts. CDR3 sequence reads: CAGTPGVLDEQFF. CDR3 in DNA: TGCGCCGGAACGCCGGGGGTTCTAGATGAGCAGTTCTTC. This rearrangement joins TRBV10-2 to TRBJ2-1; TRBD2 is a possible D gene (6 bases). There are 13 residues in the CDR3. Germline values: CDR1 WSHSY, CDR2 SAAADI. Trimming stripped 11 bases from V and 8 bases from J, with 19 bases between.

In DNA form, the CDR3 reads TGCGCCAGCAGCCAAAGGATACCTAGCGGGAGGACTAACTCCTACGAGCAGTACTTC. This encodes CASSQRIPSGRTNSYEQYF. This chain uses TRBV4-1 with TRBJ2-7, with 11 bases lining up with TRBD2. With V trimmed by 2 bases and J by 0 bases, 12 bases remained unmatched. CDR3 length: 19 amino acids. Germline values: CDR1 MGHRA, CDR2 YSYEKL.

In this sample, this clonotype is medium-sized. The DNA of the CDR3 is TGTGCCAGTAGCAAACAACAGGGGGCGGTGGAGACCCAGTACTTC. Protein product: CASSKQQGAVETQYF. This chain connects TRBV19 to TRBJ2-5, with 9 positions matching TRBD1. The V segment lost 6 bases and the J segment 5 bases; nucleotides outside the gene matches: 10. The CDR3 length is 15 residues. The germline gives CDR1 LNHDA, CDR2 SQIVND (reference sequence).

This clonotype turned up a few times. This rearrangement joins TRBV28 to TRBJ1-5, with D hard to call. The CDR3 spans 14 residues. Germline CDR1 and CDR2: MDHEN and SYDVKM. The V and J ends lost 8 bases and 4 bases respectively, with 15 bases between them. CDR3: CASGRWARNQPQHF. The DNA of the CDR3 is TGTGCCAGCGGACGGTGGGCTCGGAATCAGCCCCAGCATTTT.

This chain joins TRBV18 and TRBJ1-4; weak D call: TRBD1 (6 bases). The CDR3 loop spans 18 amino acids. Germline V CDR1 and CDR2: KGHSH, LQKENI. Between the trimmed V and J ends, which lost 4 bases and 0 bases, there was a span of 18 bases. The CDR3 nucleotides read TGTGCCAGCTCACGATACTCCCAGGGGACCCCAACTAATGAAAAACTGTTTTTT. This gives the protein CASSRYSQGTPTNEKLFF.

This clonotype was recorded many times. The chain joins TRBV15 to TRBJ2-1; D is possibly TRBD2 (7 bases). The CDR3 is made up of 16 amino acids. The V gene lost 3 bases and the J gene lost 4 bases, with 16 bases spanning the gap. Germline CDR1 is LNHNV and CDR2 is YYDKDF (reference sequence). CDR3 nucleotides: TGTGCCACCAGCAGCCTCGCGGGGGCAACTTACAATGAGCAGTTCTTC. This codes for CATSSLAGATYNEQFF.

This clonotype was counted ten times or more. The chain couples TRBV11-3 to TRBJ2-7, with D uncertain. CDR1 is SGHNT and CDR2 is YENEEA in the germline V gene. The CDR3 has 12 amino acids. V lost 0 bases to trimming and J lost 3 bases, with 3 bases between them. CDR3 sequence reads: CASSLDRYEQYF. The CDR3 DNA follows: TGTGCCAGCAGCTTAGATCGCTACGAGCAGTACTTC.

This clonotype appeared a few times. The rearrangement joins TRBV20-1 to TRBJ2-3; 9 bases are shared with TRBD2. Germline-derived CDR1 and CDR2 are DFQATT and SNEGSKA (reference sequence). The V and J ends lost 5 bases and 5 bases, in that order; junction bases with no gene match: 14. The CDR3 length is 16 residues. This CDR3 reads CSAGVRVAGVKDTQYF. In nucleotides, the CDR3 is TGCAGTGCTGGTGTTCGAGTAGCGGGAGTGAAAGATACGCAGTATTTT.

This clonotype was detected a few times. The J gene is TRBJ2-2, the V gene TRBV6-7, with D uncertain. TRBV6-7 is an ORF, with its function uncertain. Between the trimmed V and J ends, which lost 5 bases and 3 bases, there was a span of 4 bases. The length of the CDR3 is 12 residues. This CDR3 is CASSKDTGELFF. The CDR3, as DNA: TGTGCCAGCAGTAAGGACACCGGGGAGCTGTTTTTT.

The chain carries TRBV7-9 and TRBJ2-1, with D perhaps matching TRBD1 (5 bases). This CDR3 comprises 15 residues. Germline values: CDR1 SEHNR, CDR2 FQNEAQ (reference sequence). Trimming took off 5 bases at V and 1 base at J, with 12 bases between the two ends. The CDR3 loop reads CASSGYDSSYNEQFF. The CDR3 DNA reads TGTGCCAGCAGCGGATACGACAGTTCCTACAATGAGCAGTTCTTC.

This clonotype was observed at least ten times. The V and J genes are TRBV5-6 and TRBJ2-2; 11 positions match TRBD2. Germline trimming cut 4 bases from V and 4 bases from J; bases unmatched to any gene: 3. Germline-derived CDR1 and CDR2 are SGHDT and YYEEEE. The CDR3 contains 15 residues. CDR3 loop: CASSRTSGSTGELFF. CDR3 DNA: TGTGCCAGCAGCCGGACTAGCGGGTCCACCGGGGAGCTGTTTTTT.

This clonotype was detected ten times or more. The V call is TRBV15, the J call TRBJ1-2; 10 nucleotides line up with TRBD1. Germline V gene lookup returns CDR1 LNHNV and CDR2 YYDKDF (reference sequence). The CDR3 sequence is 14 residues long. With V trimmed by 6 bases and J by 2 bases, 3 bases remained unmatched. The CDR3 here is CATSKGQGNYGYTF. The CDR3 nucleotides are TGTGCCACCAGTAAGGGACAGGGGAACTATGGCTACACCTTC.

V gene TRBV5-1 combines with J gene TRBJ2-1; 7 nucleotides align to TRBD1. J was trimmed by 1 base and V by 7 bases; bases with no gene match: 8. CDR1 and CDR2 (germline): SGHRS, YFSETQ. The CDR3 is 15 amino acids. CDR3 nucleotide sequence: TGCGCCAGCGGTACGGGACAGAATTCCTACAATGAGCAGTTCTTC. This sequence encodes CASGTGQNSYNEQFF.

The chain is built from TRBV15 and TRBJ2-1; 8 positions agree with TRBD2. CDR3 length: 13 residues. Germline trimming cut 5 bases from V and 8 bases from J; bases unmatched to any gene: 5. Germline values: CDR1 LNHNV, CDR2 YYDKDF (reference sequence). CDR3 sequence: CATSRQREYEQFF. The CDR3 coding sequence is TGTGCCACCAGCCGACAGCGGGAGTATGAGCAGTTCTTC.

A remark on this clonotype: A single base separates this from a much larger clone, so it may be a read error. The J gene is TRBJ1-6, the V gene TRBV20-1; D remains ambiguous. Trimming removed 4 bases at V and 1 base at J, with 8 bases between. This CDR3 spans 14 amino acids. Per germline, CDR1 DFQATT and CDR2 SNEGSKA (reference sequence). The CDR3, as DNA: TGCAGTGCTACAGAGATTTCCTATAATTCACCCCTCCACTTT. Protein sequence: CSATEISYNSPLHF.

To note about this clonotype: A read error may explain this, as a much larger clone is one base away. The CDR3 nucleotides read TGTGCCAGCAGTTACGGGCTGGGGGCGAGGAATGGCTACACCTTC. Its translation is CASSYGLGARNGYTF. The chain combines TRBV6-6 with TRBJ1-2, with D perhaps matching TRBD1 (6 bases). The V gene lost 2 bases and the J gene lost 6 bases, with 16 bases spanning the gap. Looked up from germline, CDR1 is MNHNY and CDR2 is SVGAGI (reference sequence). CDR3 size: 15 residues.

The gene calls are TRBV5-1 and TRBJ2-5, with TRBD1 matching 7 bases. Trimming at V came to 4 bases and at J to 2 bases, leaving 8 bases not matched to a gene. The germline CDR1 and CDR2 sequences are SGHRS and YFSETQ. CDR3 length equals 15 residues. The CDR3 nucleotides read TGCGCCAGCAGCCCCCGGGACAGTGGGCAAGAGACCCAGTACTTC. Protein product: CASSPRDSGQETQYF.

This clonotype was seen a handful of times. This chain uses TRBV19 with TRBJ2-5; D call uncertain. Germline CDR1 LNHDA, CDR2 SQIVND (reference sequence). Trimming stripped 6 bases from V and 4 bases from J, with 6 bases between. The CDR3 has 11 amino acids. The CDR3 DNA reads as TGTGCCAGTAGCCGCAGAGAGACCCAGTACTTC. This sequence encodes CASSRRETQYF. Supplemented by reference TRBV19 and TRBJ2-5, the full variable domain reads DGGITQSPKYLFRKEGQNVTLSCEQNLNHDAMYWYRQDPGQGLRLIYYSQIVNDFQKGDIAEGYSVSREKKESFPLTVTSAQKNPTAFYLCASSRRETQYFGPGTRLLVL.

This sequence joins TRBV12-3 or TRBV12-4 and TRBJ1-5; TRBD1 is a possible D gene (5 bases). The CDR3 extends over 14 amino acids. The germline V and J ends were trimmed by 3 bases and 3 bases, with 9 bases remaining between them. This CDR3 reads CASSLGQYNQPQHF. CDR3 in DNA: TGTGCCAGCAGTTTGGGGCAGTACAATCAGCCCCAGCATTTT.

The CDR3 region is CASSFTGSFTEAFF. Written as DNA, the CDR3 is TGTGCCAGCAGCTTTACAGGGTCTTTCACTGAAGCTTTCTTT. The gene calls are TRBV7-3 and TRBJ1-1; D is perhaps TRBD1 (6 bases). Trimming pared 3 bases from V and 4 bases from J, leaving 12 bases between. CDR3 length equals 14 residues. Germline CDR1 is SGHTA and CDR2 is FQGTGA.

The chain links TRBV19 to TRBJ1-3; D gene ambiguous. Trimming left V 5 bases short and J 3 bases short, with 11 bases between. CDR3 length: 14 amino acids. The germline V gene has CDR1 LNHDA and CDR2 SQIVND (reference sequence). The CDR3 DNA sequence: TGTGCCAGTAGTCGAAAGAGCTTTGGAAACACCATATATTTT. Translation gives CASSRKSFGNTIYF.

As concerns this clonotype: A much more abundant neighbour one base away suggests this may be a read error. The chain links TRBV15 to TRBJ1-1; D gene ambiguous. Between the trimmed V and J ends, which lost 4 bases and 6 bases, there was a span of 15 bases. CDR3 size: 14 residues. The germline CDR1 and CDR2 sequences are LNHNV and YYDKDF (reference sequence). As DNA, the CDR3 is TGTGCCACCAGCATACAACAAGGGAGGTCTGAAGCTTTCTTT. This codes for CATSIQQGRSEAFF.

The gene calls are TRBV7-9 and TRBJ2-2, with TRBD1 as a possible D gene (6 bases). The CDR3 has 16 residues. Germline CDR1 is SEHNR and CDR2 is FQNEAQ (reference sequence). V was trimmed by 5 bases and J by 5 bases, leaving 18 bases between them. The CDR3 loop is CASSPRTDPGTGELFF. In DNA, the CDR3 is TGTGCCAGCAGCCCGAGGACAGACCCGGGTACCGGGGAGCTGTTTTTT.

This clonotype was counted a few times. The chain employs TRBV11-2 and TRBJ2-7, with TRBD2 as a possible D gene (7 bases). The CDR3 length is 14 residues. V was trimmed by 7 bases and J by 1 base, leaving 14 bases between them. Germline V CDR1 and CDR2: SGHAT, FQNNGV. The CDR3 loop is CASTWGRGSYEQYF. DNA for the CDR3: TGTGCCAGCACCTGGGGGAGGGGGTCCTACGAGCAGTACTTC. Variable domain in full (rest from reference TRBV11-2 and TRBJ2-7): EAGVAQSPRYKIIEKRQSVAFWCNPISGHATLYWYQQILGQGPKLLIQFQNNGVVDDSQLPKDRFSAERLKGVDSTLKIQPAKLEDSAVYLCASTWGRGSYEQYFGPGTRLTVT.

For this clonotype: With a much larger clone just one base away, this may be a read error. V gene TRBV19 combines with J gene TRBJ1-2; D gene uncertain. The CDR3 contains 13 residues. Germline V gene sequence: CDR1 LNHDA, CDR2 SQIVND (reference sequence). The CDR3 nucleotides are TGTACCAGTAGTTCCACCTCTAACTATGGCTACACCTTC. This translates into CTSSSTSNYGYTF. Full variable domain (rest looked up from reference TRBV19 and TRBJ1-2): DGGITQSPKYLFRKEGQNVTLSCEQNLNHDAMYWYRQDPGQGLRLIYYSQIVNDFQKGDIAEGYSVSREKKESFPLTVTSAQKNPTAFYLCTSSSTSNYGYTFGSGTRLTVV.

This clonotype has a count of ten or more. This chain connects TRBV20-1 to TRBJ1-5; tentative D call: TRBD1 (5 bases). The CDR3 loop spans 15 amino acids. V gave up 3 bases and J gave up 7 bases, with 19 bases separating them. CDR1 and CDR2 from the germline V gene are DFQATT and SNEGSKA (reference sequence). CDR3 sequence (DNA): TGCAGTGCTAGTCCTCTGACCGCGGCAGGGCAGCCCCAGCATTTT. Its protein product is CSASPLTAAGQPQHF.

Of note for this clonotype: A junction end diverges from the germline sequence, so it may reflect a read error. This chain connects TRBV24-1 to TRBJ2-1; the match to TRBD2 covers 11 bases. CDR3 length equals 14 residues. Germline V gene lookup returns CDR1 KGHDR and CDR2 SFDVKD. In nucleotides, the CDR3 is TGTTCCACCAGCCCTAGCGGGAGGACAAATGAGCAGTTCTTC. This sequence encodes CSTSPSGRTNEQFF.

In regard to this clonotype: With a much larger clone just one base away, this may be a read error. The gene calls are TRBV24-1 and TRBJ1-5; 7 bases fit TRBD1. Per the germline V gene, CDR1 is KGHDR and CDR2 is SFDVKD. CDR3 length equals 19 residues. The CDR3 region has the DNA TGTGCCACCAGTGATTTGTCGGTCCCCTTCGACAGGGATCGTCAGCCCCAGAATTTT. This translates into CATSDLSVPFDRDRQPQNF.

J is TRBJ2-1 and V is TRBV11-3, with TRBD2 identical over 16 bases. With V trimmed by 5 bases and J by 2 bases, 3 bases remained unmatched. This CDR3 comprises 17 residues. CDR1 and CDR2 (germline): SGHNT, YENEEA. CDR3 DNA sequence: TGTGCCAGCAGCCCCGGGACTAGCGGGAGGGCCTACAATGAGCAGTTCTTC. Protein product: CASSPGTSGRAYNEQFF.

This clonotype was seen a handful of times. The genes are TRBV11-3 and TRBJ2-6; D is ambiguous. Germline lookup yields CDR1 SGHNT and CDR2 YENEEA. The V gene lost 5 bases and the J gene lost 0 bases, with 11 bases spanning the gap. This CDR3 region has 16 residues. CDR3 residues: CASSPQTSSGANVLTF. CDR3 nucleotide sequence: TGTGCCAGCAGCCCCCAAACCAGCTCTGGGGCCAACGTCCTGACTTTC.